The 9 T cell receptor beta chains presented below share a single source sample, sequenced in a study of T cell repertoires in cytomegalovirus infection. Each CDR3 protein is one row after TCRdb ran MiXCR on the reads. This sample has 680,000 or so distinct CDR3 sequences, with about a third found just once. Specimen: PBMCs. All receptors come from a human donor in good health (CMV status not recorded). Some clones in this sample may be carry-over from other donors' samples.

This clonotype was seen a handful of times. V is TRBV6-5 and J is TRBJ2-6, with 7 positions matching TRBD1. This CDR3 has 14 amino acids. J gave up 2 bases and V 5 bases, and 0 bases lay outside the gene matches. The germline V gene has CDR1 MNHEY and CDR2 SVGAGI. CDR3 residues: CASSGTAGANVLTF. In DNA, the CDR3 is TGTGCCAGCAGTGGGACAGCTGGGGCCAACGTCCTGACTTTC.

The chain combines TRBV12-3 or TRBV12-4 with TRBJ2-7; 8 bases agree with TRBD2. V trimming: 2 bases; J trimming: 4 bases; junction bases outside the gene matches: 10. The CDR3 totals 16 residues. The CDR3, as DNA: TGTGCCAGCAGTTTAAGGGTGCGGGGGGCGCGGTACGAGCAGTACTTC. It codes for CASSLRVRGARYEQYF.

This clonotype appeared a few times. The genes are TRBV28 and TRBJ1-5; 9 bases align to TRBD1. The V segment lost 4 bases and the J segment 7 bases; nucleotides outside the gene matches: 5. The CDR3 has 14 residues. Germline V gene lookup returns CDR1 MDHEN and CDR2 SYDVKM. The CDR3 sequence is CASSSGTGIQPQHF. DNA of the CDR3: TGTGCCAGCAGTTCCGGGACAGGGATCCAGCCCCAGCATTTT.

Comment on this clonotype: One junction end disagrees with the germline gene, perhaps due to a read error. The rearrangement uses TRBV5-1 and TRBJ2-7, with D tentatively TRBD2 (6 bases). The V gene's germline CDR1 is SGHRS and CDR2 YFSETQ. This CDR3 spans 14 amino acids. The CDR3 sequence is CASSSLAGQDEHYF. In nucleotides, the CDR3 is TGCGCCAGCAGCTCACTGGCGGGGCAGGACGAGCATTACTTC.

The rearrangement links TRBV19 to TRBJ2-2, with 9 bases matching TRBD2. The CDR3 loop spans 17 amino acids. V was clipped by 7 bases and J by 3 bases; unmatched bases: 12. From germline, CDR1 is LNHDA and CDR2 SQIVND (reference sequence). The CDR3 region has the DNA TGTGCCAGTACTCTCTCGAATAGCGGGGGTCACACCGGGGAGCTGTTTTTT. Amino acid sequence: CASTLSNSGGHTGELFF.

In nucleotides, the CDR3 is TGTGCCACGGGTACAGGCGGCGACTATGGCTACACCTTC. Amino acids: CATGTGGDYGYTF. This chain joins TRBV24-1 and TRBJ1-2, with D possibly matching TRBD1 (5 bases). The CDR3 sequence is 13 residues long. V lost 10 bases, J lost 3 bases, and 14 bases lay in between. Germline lookup yields CDR1 KGHDR and CDR2 SFDVKD.

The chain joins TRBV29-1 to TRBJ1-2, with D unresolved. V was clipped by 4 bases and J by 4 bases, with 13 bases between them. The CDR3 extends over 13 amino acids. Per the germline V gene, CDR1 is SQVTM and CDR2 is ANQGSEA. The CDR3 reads CSVGLEAGYGYTF. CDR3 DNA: TGCAGCGTTGGGCTAGAGGCAGGCTATGGCTACACCTTC.

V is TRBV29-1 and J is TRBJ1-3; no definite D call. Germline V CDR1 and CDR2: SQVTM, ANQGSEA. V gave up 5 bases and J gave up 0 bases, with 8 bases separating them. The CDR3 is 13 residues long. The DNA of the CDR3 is TGCAGCGTTCAAAAGGGCTCTGGAAACACCATATATTTT. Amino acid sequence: CSVQKGSGNTIYF.

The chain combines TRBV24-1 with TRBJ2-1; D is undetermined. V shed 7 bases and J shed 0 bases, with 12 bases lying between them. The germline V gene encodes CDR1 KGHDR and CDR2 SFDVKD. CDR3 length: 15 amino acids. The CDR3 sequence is CATRGSDRSYNEQFF. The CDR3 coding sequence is TGTGCCACCAGGGGGTCGGACCGCTCCTACAATGAGCAGTTCTTC.